What follows are 27 T cell receptor beta chains derived from one specimen sequenced in a study of T cells in Graves' hyperthyroidism and ophthalmopathy. Researchers amplified the TCR beta CDR3 regions from RNA transcripts. In the first-round RT-PCR of the TCR CDR3, the HTBI primer set was used. TCRdb reprocessed the multiplex PCR reads via MiXCR and lists one record per CDR3 protein. The sample contains about 500,000 distinct CDR3 sequences, approximately 16% of which appear only once. Sequenced sample: blood. Receptors were obtained from a woman younger than 35 with Graves' hyperthyroidism.

Note on this clonotype: A read error may account for a junction end that differs from germline. This chain links TRBV7-9 with TRBJ2-5; D is perhaps TRBD1 or TRBD2 (5 bases each). CDR1 and CDR2 (germline): SEHNR, FQNEAQ (reference sequence). This CDR3 spans 15 amino acids. The CDR3 reads CAGSLYTGLQETQYF. CDR3 DNA: TGTGCCGGCAGCTTATATACAGGACTCCAAGAGACCCAGTACTTC.

This clonotype occurred a few times. The chain combines TRBV28 with TRBJ2-5; D may be TRBD1 (6 bases). V was shortened by 6 bases and J by 2 bases, with 16 bases between the two germline ends. The CDR3 runs to 15 residues. The V gene's germline CDR1 is MDHEN and CDR2 SYDVKM. As DNA, the CDR3 is TGTGCCAGCAGGAAGGGCCTCGGACAGCAAGAGACCCAGTACTTC. Translation gives CASRKGLGQQETQYF.

This clonotype was counted between two and nine times. The chain carries TRBV29-1 and TRBJ1-4; D gene ambiguous. Germline CDR1 SQVTM, CDR2 ANQGSEA. Trimming took 3 bases from V and 1 from J, leaving 18 bases between them. CDR3 length: 17 residues. The CDR3 bases are TGCAGCGTTGAGTCGGGCGACTTGGGTCAAACTAATGAAAAACTGTTTTTT. Translation gives CSVESGDLGQTNEKLFF.

The genes are TRBV5-1 and TRBJ2-7; D remains ambiguous. V was cut by 1 base and J by 0 bases, with 26 bases left in between. CDR3 length: 20 amino acids. CDR1 and CDR2 (germline): SGHRS, YFSETQ. CDR3 sequence reads: CASSLLPLRVQDPRSYEQYF. As DNA, the CDR3 is TGCGCCAGCAGCTTGCTCCCCCTCCGCGTCCAGGACCCCCGCTCCTACGAGCAGTACTTC.

This clonotype was counted a few times. The chain links TRBV3-1 to TRBJ1-2; 7 positions agree with TRBD1. The CDR3 covers 15 residues. Germline CDR1 and CDR2: LGHDT and YNNKEL (reference sequence). The ends lost 4 bases at V and 4 bases at J; junction bases unmatched: 9. This CDR3 reads CASSLNGQVGYGYTF. The CDR3 bases are TGTGCCAGCAGCCTCAATGGACAGGTTGGCTATGGCTACACCTTC.

This clonotype showed up many times. V usage is TRBV12-3 or TRBV12-4 and J usage is TRBJ2-3, with 7 bases fitting TRBD1. The CDR3 contains 15 residues. The ends lost 5 bases at V and 3 bases at J; junction bases unmatched: 8. In nucleotides, the CDR3 is TGTGCCAGCAGTCTACGGAGACAGGGAACAGATACGCAGTATTTT. This sequence encodes CASSLRRQGTDTQYF.

The CDR3 reads CASSQTDRGGYEQYF. CDR3 DNA sequence: TGTGCCAGCAGCCAAACGGACAGGGGAGGCTACGAGCAGTACTTC. The gene calls are TRBV4-2 and TRBJ2-7, with 9 bases fitting TRBD1. Germline V gene data show CDR1 as LGHNA and CDR2 as YNFKEQ. This CDR3 spans 15 amino acids. Germline trimming cut 2 bases from V and 3 bases from J; bases unmatched to any gene: 5.

This clonotype was seen ten or more times. The chain has TRBV7-8 and TRBJ2-4; perhaps TRBD2 as D (6 bases). CDR1 is SGHVS and CDR2 is FQNEAQ in the germline V gene. V lost 3 bases and J lost 8, with 8 bases in between. The CDR3 is 12 residues long. The CDR3 protein is CASSFGSDIQYF. The CDR3 DNA is TGTGCCAGCAGCTTCGGGAGCGACATTCAGTACTTC.

This clonotype has more than one count but fewer than ten. The chain is built from TRBV5-1 and TRBJ1-6; possibly TRBD1 for D (6 bases). Between the trimmed V and J ends, which lost 0 bases and 8 bases, there was a span of 12 bases. Germline loops: CDR1 SGHRS, CDR2 YFSETQ. The CDR3 runs to 15 residues. For the CDR3, the DNA is TGCGCCAGCAGCTTGGATGGGGACACATATTCACCCCTCCACTTT. Its protein is CASSLDGDTYSPLHF.

Many counts were recorded for this clonotype. This rearrangement joins TRBV12-3 or TRBV12-4 to TRBJ2-1, with TRBD1 matching over 7 bases. The ends lost 5 bases at V and 8 bases at J; junction bases unmatched: 3. The CDR3 runs to 12 residues. Here the CDR3 DNA reads TGTGCCAGCAGTCGTGACAGGGATGAGCAGTTCTTC. Translated: CASSRDRDEQFF.

This clonotype has ten or more counts. The chain has TRBV28 and TRBJ2-1, with TRBD1 matching over 9 bases. The length of the CDR3 is 13 residues. V trimming: 6 bases; J trimming: 7 bases; junction bases outside the gene matches: 4. Germline V gene lookup returns CDR1 MDHEN and CDR2 SYDVKM. CDR3 nucleotides: TGTGCCAGCAGACGACAGGGGGGTAATGAGCAGTTCTTC. This translates into CASRRQGGNEQFF. The variable domain in full, completed from reference TRBV28 and TRBJ2-1, reads DVKVTQSSRYLVKRTGEKVFLECVQDMDHENMFWYRQDPGLGLRLIYFSYDVKMKEKGDIPEGYSVSREKKERFSLILESASTNQTSMYLCASRRQGGNEQFFGPGTRLTVL.

This clonotype showed up many times. V and J are TRBV27 and TRBJ1-2; 11 nucleotides align to TRBD1. Germline V gene sequence: CDR1 MNHEY, CDR2 SMNVEV (reference sequence). J gave up 7 bases and V 5 bases, and 9 bases lay outside the gene matches. The CDR3 length is 15 residues. CDR3 nucleotides: TGTGCCAGCAGTCCCCTCGGACAGGGGGCGGGTGGCTACACCTTC. Translated: CASSPLGQGAGGYTF.

This clonotype has just a few counts. The CDR3 coding sequence is TGTGCCAGCAGGGGCGCCGGGACAGGGCATGGACATCCCCAGCATTTT. Protein sequence: CASRGAGTGHGHPQHF. This chain joins TRBV6-1 and TRBJ1-5; 9 bases are shared with TRBD1. The V and J ends lost 6 bases and 10 bases, in that order; junction bases with no gene match: 16. The CDR3 is 16 residues long. Germline V gene lookup returns CDR1 MNHNS and CDR2 SASEGT.

V and J are TRBV5-1 and TRBJ1-5, with 8 bases fitting TRBD1. V gave up 4 bases and J gave up 6 bases; unmatched junction bases: 15. The CDR3 is 17 amino acids. Germline CDR1 and CDR2: SGHRS and YFSETQ. The CDR3 protein is CASSPDPTGVVGQPQHF. The CDR3 coding sequence is TGCGCCAGCAGCCCGGACCCGACAGGGGTAGTAGGTCAGCCCCAGCATTTT.

The V and J genes are TRBV15 and TRBJ2-1, with 10 bases lining up with TRBD1. Per germline, CDR1 LNHNV and CDR2 YYDKDF (reference sequence). The CDR3 covers 17 residues. Trimming removed 0 bases from V and 7 bases from J; junction bases left unmatched: 9. The CDR3 DNA reads TGTGCCACCAGCAGAGATTCCGGACAGGGGGGGAAGAATGAGCAGTTCTTC. Translation: CATSRDSGQGGKNEQFF.

Of note for this clonotype: This may be a read error: a much more frequent sequence differs by one nucleotide. For the CDR3, the DNA is TGTGCCAGCCCACCCTCAATCTACGAGCAGTACTTC. Amino acids: CASPPSIYEQYF. The chain recombines TRBV18 with TRBJ2-7; D is undetermined. The germline V gene encodes CDR1 KGHSH and CDR2 LQKENI. The length of the CDR3 is 12 residues.

In its sample, this clonotype was seen many times. The chain has TRBV10-3 and TRBJ1-1; 10 nucleotides agree with TRBD1. The V segment lost 6 bases and the J segment 3 bases; nucleotides outside the gene matches: 7. CDR1 and CDR2 (germline): ENHRY, SYGVKD. This CDR3 has 15 residues. CDR3 residues: CAIRETGTGDTEAFF. In nucleotides, the CDR3 is TGTGCCATCAGGGAGACCGGGACAGGGGACACTGAAGCTTTCTTT.

Concerning this clonotype: A much larger clone differs from this one at a single base, so this may be a read error. The rearrangement joins TRBV30 to TRBJ2-1; TRBD2 matches 10 bases. This CDR3 is 14 amino acids long. Germline V lookup: CDR1 GTSNPN, CDR2 SVGIG (reference sequence). Trimming took 2 bases from V and 8 from J; bases not matched to a gene: 6. CDR3 DNA sequence: TGTGCCTGGAGTCTGGGACTAGCGTTACATGAGCAGTTCTTC. As protein: CAWSLGLALHEQFF.

This clonotype was seen ten or more times. V and J are TRBV11-2 and TRBJ2-1; 12 positions match TRBD2. The V gene end was trimmed by 1 base and the J gene end by 9 bases; junction bases not matched to a gene: 4. CDR3 length equals 15 residues. The germline V gene encodes CDR1 SGHAT and CDR2 FQNNGV. The CDR3 coding sequence is TGTGCCAGCAGCTTAGTACTAGCGGGGGGTGCTGAGCAGTTCTTC. Translating it yields CASSLVLAGGAEQFF.

This clonotype occurred many times. The V gene is TRBV7-9, the J gene TRBJ2-1, with 7 nucleotides matching TRBD2. The germline CDR1 and CDR2 sequences are SEHNR and FQNEAQ (reference sequence). V trimming: 1 base; J trimming: 8 bases; junction bases outside the gene matches: 11. This CDR3 comprises 16 residues. CDR3 nucleotides: TGTGCCAGCAGCTTAGGAGCCCAAGGACTAGACCATGAGCAGTTCTTC. It translates to CASSLGAQGLDHEQFF.

With respect to this clonotype: A read error is possible here, since a much larger clone lies one base away. The chain employs TRBV18 and TRBJ1-5; 7 nucleotides line up with TRBD1. CDR1 KGHSH and CDR2 LQKENI come from the germline V gene. The length of the CDR3 is 13 residues. Here the CDR3 DNA reads TGTGCCAGCTCGGCAGACAGGGTACAGCCCCGGCATTTT. It codes for CASSADRVQPRHF.

The J gene is TRBJ2-1, the V gene TRBV20-1; TRBD2 aligns across 10 bases. CDR1 DFQATT and CDR2 SNEGSKA come from the germline V gene (reference sequence). The J segment lost 7 bases and the V segment lost 4 bases, leaving 4 bases of the junction unmatched. This CDR3 region has 13 residues. The CDR3 region is CSAKSGRVNEQFF. CDR3 DNA sequence: TGCAGTGCTAAGAGCGGGAGGGTTAATGAGCAGTTCTTC.

This clonotype was seen ten or more times. The chain joins TRBV6-1 to TRBJ1-1, with D unresolved. This CDR3 comprises 16 residues. V was clipped by 6 bases and J by 0 bases, with 17 bases between them. Germline CDR1 reads MNHNS; CDR2 reads SASEGT. This chain's CDR3 is CASRAVKRMVNTEAFF. In DNA form, the CDR3 reads TGTGCCAGCAGAGCCGTTAAAAGGATGGTGAACACTGAAGCTTTCTTT.

The V and J genes are TRBV20-1 and TRBJ2-3; TRBD1 is a possible D gene (5 bases). The CDR3 sequence is 16 residues long. The germline V gene encodes CDR1 DFQATT and CDR2 SNEGSKA (reference sequence). Deletions cut 0 bases from V and 1 base from J, with 14 bases between. In nucleotides, the CDR3 is TGCAGTGCTAGAGATCAATTAAGGGGTGGCACAGATACGCAGTATTTT. This codes for CSARDQLRGGTDTQYF.

This clonotype was detected ten times or more. V and J are TRBV18 and TRBJ2-5; D remains ambiguous. The CDR3 consists of 15 residues. Trimming removed 2 bases at V and 5 bases at J, with 15 bases between. From germline, CDR1 is KGHSH and CDR2 LQKENI. The CDR3 DNA reads TGTGCCAGCTCACCAAGGGAAGGAGAAGGGGAGACCCAGTACTTC. Its protein is CASSPREGEGETQYF.

This clonotype was observed a few times. The rearrangement links TRBV18 to TRBJ1-4; possible D gene TRBD1, 6 bases. CDR1 and CDR2 from the germline V gene are KGHSH and LQKENI. V shed 6 bases and J shed 0 bases, with 17 bases lying between them. The CDR3 runs to 17 residues. The CDR3, as DNA: TGTGCCAGCTCCCCAGAGGGACAAGCTACAACTAATGAAAAACTGTTTTTT. Protein: CASSPEGQATTNEKLFF.

Concerning this clonotype: At one end the junction does not follow the germline gene, possibly because of a read error. This sequence joins TRBV20-1 and TRBJ2-5; D is ambiguous. This CDR3 spans 11 amino acids. Germline V gives CDR1 DFQATT, CDR2 SNEGSKA (reference sequence). As DNA, the CDR3 is TGCAGTGCTAGAGGAATAGAGGCCCAGTACTTC. Amino acid sequence: CSARGIEAQYF.